This T cell receptor beta chain originates from a study of blood T cell repertoires in COVID-19 (dated by TCRdb to 2020 to 2021). With regard to the full study: Samples from collaborators originated in the United States, Italy and Spain and spanned both the acute and convalescent phases of COVID-19. The repertoires were made available in a free public database intended to serve as a resource for research on the immune response to SARS-CoV-2. The material from the prospective study consisted of cDNA or gDNA derived from T cells, B-cell-depleted T cells, or PBMCs. Nearly every sample came with metadata listing a de-identified subject ID, COVID-19 status, age in years and sex. Where available, HLA class I and class II types were taken from metadata supplied by the sample provider and were not determined by assay-based typing. The dataset comprised deeply sampled blood TCRbeta repertoires from subjects exposed to, actively infected with, or recovered from COVID-19. The samples were drawn from two sources: the first 160 participants of the ongoing ImmuneRACE study, and over 1,000 subjects contributed by 6 global collaborators. Points the paper makes about the study in general: The quantity of clinical and demographic metadata differed by source and by participant and was supplied without curation.

Collaborating institutions collected whole blood in K2EDTA tubes following their own protocols. Collaborator samples were shipped for TCRbeta analysis as frozen whole blood, isolated PBMCs, or DNA extracted from either sample type. The immunoSEQ Assay, a bias-controlled multiplex PCR, was used to amplify TCRbeta CDR3 regions from genomic DNA. Turning to the authors' computational methods: Within the assay, amplification of reference gene primers was used to estimate how many nucleated cells each sample contained. To quantify the absolute abundance of each unique TCRbeta CDR3 rearrangement, sequence reads were collapsed and filtered. For each sample, productive Simpson clonality was calculated by taking the square root of Simpson's diversity index across productive rearrangements. This is the immuneACCESS table as TCRdb keeps it, with only in-frame sequences that have V and J called. A part of the clones is gone; compared with another copy, unresolved V genes explain less than half, and the rest is unexplained. That table supplies the V and J calls and clone size; D and trimming were determined from the DNA. Within this sample are about 170,000 clones, with 80% to 90% of them counted one time only. Roughly 3.9% of the sample is taken by the ten largest.

Turning to this clone: This clone's antigen is unknown. No much larger clone is present one base from it, and per-base qualities are unavailable.

V sheds 7 bases and J sheds 4 bases, leaving 23 bases between their ends. As encoded in the germline V gene, CDR1 is SNHLY while CDR2 is FYNNEI. From cysteine to phenylalanine, the CDR3 is 16 amino acids long. Left in the record is the CDR3 DNA by itself, 48 bases read in frame from the first base. The material sequenced was peripheral blood. The sequence joins TRBV2 to TRBJ2-7; TRBD1 might be the D gene, on 7 matching bases. This sequence was found in a man between 18 and 29 years old with active or convalescent COVID-19. The CDR3 protein is CASTPDRAKLAYEQYF. The sequenced DNA: TGTGCCAGCACCCCTGACAGGGCCAAACTAGCTTACGAGCAGTACTTC.